The following is a T cell receptor beta chain sequence with its context. Antigen: not known. Mouse names are used for the genes. Read coverage stops 1 residue before the CDR3 terminus; the germline J gene supplies the remainder. Germline V gives CDR1 KGHPV, CDR2 FQNQEV (reference sequence). The CDR3 loop spans 13 amino acids. V was shortened by 4 bases and J by 3 bases, with 7 bases between the two germline ends. This specimen belongs to a study of tissue T cells after allogeneic stem cell transplantation. Overall study findings and caveats: Limitations included a small, clinically heterogeneous cohort and limited sampling depth. Across patients, clones rarely overlapped, yet motif clusters were shared tissue-specifically.

Survey-depth TCRbeta CDR3 sequencing reported V/J genes and productive frequencies. Generated by immunoSEQ multiplex PCR, the TCRdb table keeps only in-frame clones and is missing some. The sample holds approximately 5,500 clones, around 48% seen once. Indicated time point: mouse harvest day 14 after allogeneic transplant. The graft held 10^6 splenic CD5+ T cells and 10^7 T-cell-depleted bone marrow cells. Tissues came from B6→BALB/c major-mismatch GVHD mice at day 7 or 14. This chain uses TRBV26 with TRBJ1-5, with D unclear. Sequencing was carried out using gut tissue. This receptor was obtained from a female BALB/c mouse given C57BL/6 T cells with graft-versus-host disease after an allogeneic hematopoietic cell transplant. CDR3 DNA (partial): TGTGCCAGCAGTCGTGGATCCAACCAGGCTCCGCTT. This gives the protein CASSRGSNQAPL. The complete CDR3 reads CASSRGSNQAPLF.